This T cell receptor beta chain originates from a study of blood T cell repertoires in COVID-19. The germline V gene has CDR1 LGHDT and CDR2 YNNKEL (reference sequence). V gave up 1 base and J gave up 6 bases; unmatched junction bases: 7. The CDR3 loop spans 15 amino acids. Measured with immunoSEQ multiplex PCR; TCRdb has only the in-frame clones, and not every one. The sample has 220,000 or so clones; around 91% are singletons. This chain links TRBV3-1 (or the pseudogene TRBV3-2) with TRBJ2-7, with 9 bases lining up with TRBD2. This receptor was obtained from a woman between 18 and 29 years old in a cohort exposed to, infected with or recovered from COVID-19 (not recorded which). The specimen sequenced was PBMCs or T cells enriched from blood (not recorded which). The CDR3 DNA follows: TGTGCCAGCAGCCAAGGCGCGGGAGGGGATCCCGAGCAGTACTTC. Amino acid sequence: CASSQGAGGDPEQYF.